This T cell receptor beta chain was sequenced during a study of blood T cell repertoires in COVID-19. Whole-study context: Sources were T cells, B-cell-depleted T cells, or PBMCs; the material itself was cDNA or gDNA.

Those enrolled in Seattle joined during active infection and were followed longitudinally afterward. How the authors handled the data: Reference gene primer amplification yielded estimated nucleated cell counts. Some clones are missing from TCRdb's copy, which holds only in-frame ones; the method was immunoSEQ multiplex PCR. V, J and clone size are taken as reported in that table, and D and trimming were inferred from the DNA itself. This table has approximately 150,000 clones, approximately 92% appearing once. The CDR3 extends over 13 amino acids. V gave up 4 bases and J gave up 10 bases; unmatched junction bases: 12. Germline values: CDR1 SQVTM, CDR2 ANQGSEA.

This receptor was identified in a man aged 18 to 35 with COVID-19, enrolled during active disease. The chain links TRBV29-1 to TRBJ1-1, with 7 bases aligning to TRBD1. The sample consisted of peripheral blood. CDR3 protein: CSVGGRQGLVAFF. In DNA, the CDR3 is TGCAGCGTTGGAGGCCGACAGGGACTGGTAGCTTTCTTT.